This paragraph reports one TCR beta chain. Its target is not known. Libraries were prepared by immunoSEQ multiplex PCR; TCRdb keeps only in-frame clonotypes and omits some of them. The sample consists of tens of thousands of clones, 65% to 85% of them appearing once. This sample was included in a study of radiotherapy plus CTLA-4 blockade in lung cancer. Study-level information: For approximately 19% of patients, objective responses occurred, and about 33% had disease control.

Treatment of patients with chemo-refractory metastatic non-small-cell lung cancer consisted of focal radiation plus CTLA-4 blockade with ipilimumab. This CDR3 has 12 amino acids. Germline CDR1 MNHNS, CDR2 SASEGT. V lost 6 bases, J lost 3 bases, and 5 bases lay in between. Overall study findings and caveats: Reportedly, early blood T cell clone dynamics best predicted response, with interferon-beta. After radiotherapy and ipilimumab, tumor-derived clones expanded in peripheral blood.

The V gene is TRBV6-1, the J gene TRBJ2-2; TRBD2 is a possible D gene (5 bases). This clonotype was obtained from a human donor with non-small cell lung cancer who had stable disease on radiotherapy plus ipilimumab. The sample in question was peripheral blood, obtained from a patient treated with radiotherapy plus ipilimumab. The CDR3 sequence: CASRRDTGELFF. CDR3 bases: TGTGCCAGCAGGAGGGACACCGGGGAGCTGTTTTTT.